This T cell receptor beta chain was sequenced in a study of blood T cells in healthy people across ages. Regarding this clonotype: Its antigen is not known.

Study-wide findings and caveats: Versus aged donors, long-lived donors had higher diversity and more naive CD4+ cells.

The second PCR ran about 6 to 12 cycles with a sample-barcoded 5' primer and J-beta primers. A template-switch adaptor containing 12 random nucleotides labeled each cDNA molecule. TCRdb re-derived calls from the 5' RACE reads in MiXCR, one entry per CDR3 protein. The table lists about 970,000 distinct CDR3 sequences, just over 50% of them singletons. The sequence was obtained from an older woman in good health. The specimen was blood.

The CDR3 DNA reads TGTGCCAGCAGTGCCACGACTAGCGTGCTGGAGCTGTTTTTT. Translating gives CASSATTSVLELFF. The chain uses TRBV2 and TRBJ2-2, with 8 bases aligning to TRBD2. After removal of 4 bases from V and 10 bases from J, the junction contained 8 bases not matched to a gene. This CDR3 spans 14 amino acids. The germline V gene has CDR1 SNHLY and CDR2 FYNNEI. The full variable domain, with the rest looked up from reference TRBV2 and TRBJ2-2, is EPEVTQTPSHQVTQMGQEVILRCVPISNHLYFYWYRQILGQKVEFLVSFYNNEISEKSEIFDDQFSVERPDGSNFTLKIRSTKLEDSAMYFCASSATTSVLELFFGEGSRLTVL.